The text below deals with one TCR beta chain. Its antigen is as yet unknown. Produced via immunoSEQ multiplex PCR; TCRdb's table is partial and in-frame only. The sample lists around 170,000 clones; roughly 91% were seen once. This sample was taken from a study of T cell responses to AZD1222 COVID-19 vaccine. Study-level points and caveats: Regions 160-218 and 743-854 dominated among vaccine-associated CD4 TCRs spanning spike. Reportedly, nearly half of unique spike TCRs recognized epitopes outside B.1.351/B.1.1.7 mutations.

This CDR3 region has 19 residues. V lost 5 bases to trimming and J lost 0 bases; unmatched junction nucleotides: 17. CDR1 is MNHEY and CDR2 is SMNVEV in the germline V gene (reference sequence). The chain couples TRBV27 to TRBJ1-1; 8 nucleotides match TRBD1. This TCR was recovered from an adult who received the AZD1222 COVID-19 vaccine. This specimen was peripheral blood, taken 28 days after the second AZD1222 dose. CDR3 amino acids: CASSPRAWTGLTMNTEAFF. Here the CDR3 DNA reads TGTGCCAGCAGTCCCCGGGCCTGGACAGGGCTCACAATGAACACTGAAGCTTTCTTT.